The 5 T cell receptor beta chains below come from one sample, sequenced in a study of vaccination effects on CD4 cells after COVID-19. The data were produced by immunoSEQ multiplex PCR, yet TCRdb's version contains in-frame clones alone and is incomplete. Among tens of thousands of clones, around 75% were seen once, and the ten largest hold around 30%. Their cognate antigens are unknown. Antigen-specific CD4+ T cells were expanded (with viral peptide pools) by the ViraFEST assay ahead of sequencing. Cultured cells yielded isolated CD4+ T cells after 10 to 11 days. All vaccine recipients tested negative for nucleocapsid antibodies and had never contracted SARS-CoV-2 infection. Sequencing was performed on CD4+ T cells from PBMCs cultured with SARS-CoV-2 spike peptides, taken before COVID-19 vaccination. The source of these receptors is a human donor who received a COVID-19 vaccine.

V is TRBV28 and J is TRBJ1-2, with a tentative D call TRBD1 (6 bases). Germline assignment: CDR1 MDHEN and CDR2 SYDVKM. This CDR3 spans 14 amino acids. V was cut by 4 bases and J by 4 bases, with 13 bases left in between. Here the CDR3 reads CASSYGGRPYGYTF. CDR3 coding DNA: TGTGCCAGCAGTTATGGGGGGCGTCCCTATGGCTACACCTTC.

The chain has TRBV11-2 and TRBJ2-7; perhaps TRBD2 as D (6 bases). Trimming pared 5 bases from V and 6 bases from J, leaving 20 bases between. The germline V gene has CDR1 SGHAT and CDR2 FQNNGV. The CDR3 length is 15 residues. The CDR3, as DNA: TGTGCCAGCAGCCCAAGTAGCGGACTGTTAGCCGAGCAGTACTTC. Protein product: CASSPSSGLLAEQYF. The complete variable domain, with remaining parts taken from reference TRBV11-2 and TRBJ2-7, reads EAGVAQSPRYKIIEKRQSVAFWCNPISGHATLYWYQQILGQGPKLLIQFQNNGVVDDSQLPKDRFSAERLKGVDSTLKIQPAKLEDSAVYLCASSPSSGLLAEQYFGPGTRLTVT.

This clone was seen a handful of times. The chain is built from TRBV5-4 and TRBJ1-2, with D possibly TRBD1 on 5 matching bases. The CDR3 consists of 12 residues. Trimming took off 3 bases at V and 8 bases at J, with 11 bases between the two ends. Germline V lookup: CDR1 SGHNT, CDR2 YYREEE (reference sequence). The CDR3 bases are TGTGCCAGCAGCTCGCTGTGGGGGGGCTACACCTTC. Amino acid sequence: CASSSLWGGYTF.

This clone came up once. The J gene is TRBJ2-5, the V gene TRBV28; D is unresolved. Germline values: CDR1 MDHEN, CDR2 SYDVKM. The CDR3 consists of 12 residues. The CDR3 DNA is TGTGCTACCTGGGTGGTAGGAGAGACCCAGTACTTC. It is translated as CATWVVGETQYF.

The chain employs TRBV5-1 and TRBJ1-4; D remains unclear. The germline V and J ends were trimmed by 5 bases and 0 bases, with 20 bases remaining between them. This CDR3 region has 18 residues. Germline CDR1 is SGHRS and CDR2 is YFSETQ. CDR3 residues: CASRRNTRLTATNEKLFF. CDR3 sequence (DNA): TGCGCCAGCAGACGGAACACACGACTTACCGCAACTAATGAAAAACTGTTTTTT. The entire variable domain, with the rest obtained from reference TRBV5-1 and TRBJ1-4, is as follows: KAGVTQTPRYLIKTRGQQVTLSCSPISGHRSVSWYQQTPGQGLQFLFEYFSETQRNKGNFPGRFSGRQFSNSRSEMNVSTLELGDSALYLCASRRNTRLTATNEKLFFGSGTQLSVL.